The present entry profiles one T cell receptor (beta chain) with its context. The target antigen is unknown. The record originates from a study of T cell repertoires in cytomegalovirus infection. Looking at the study overall: CMV epitopes, recently identified HLA-C-restricted and well-studied HLA-B-restricted, were used. TCR beta signatures that were public indicated CMV infection and matching HLA type.

Study results and caveats: The ex vivo response was dominated by HLA-C-restricted CMV-specific TCR beta clonotypes. Carriers of CMV plus the relevant HLA were identified by cumulative public TCR beta family frequency.

Germline V gene sequence: CDR1 MNHEY, CDR2 SMNVEV (reference sequence). CDR3 length: 16 residues. V gave up 3 bases and J gave up 4 bases, with 15 bases separating them. TCRdb reprocessed the reads with MiXCR, giving one entry per CDR3 protein. The profile shows approximately 83,000 distinct CDR3 sequences, 20% to 30% of them singletons. The chain has TRBV27 and TRBJ2-2; unclear D gene. The origin of this receptor is a human donor in good health (CMV status not recorded). Some clones in this sample may be carry-over from other donors' samples. This sample comprised CD8+ T cells from cultured PBMCs, obtained from culture after CMV antigen stimulation. In nucleotides, the CDR3 is TGTGCCAGCAGTTTTGTCCTACCAATGACCACCGGGGAGCTGTTTTTT. It translates to CASSFVLPMTTGELFF.